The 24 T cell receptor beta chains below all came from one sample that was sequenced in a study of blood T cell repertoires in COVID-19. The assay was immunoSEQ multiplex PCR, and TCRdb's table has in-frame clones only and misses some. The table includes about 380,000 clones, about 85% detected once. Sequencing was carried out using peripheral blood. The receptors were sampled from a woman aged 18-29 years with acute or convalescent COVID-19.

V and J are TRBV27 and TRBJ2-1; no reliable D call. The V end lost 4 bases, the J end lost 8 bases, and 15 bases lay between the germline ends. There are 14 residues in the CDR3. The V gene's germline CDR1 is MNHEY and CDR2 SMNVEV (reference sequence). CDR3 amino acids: CASSWVRFSDEQFF. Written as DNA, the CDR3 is TGTGCCAGCAGTTGGGTCAGGTTTTCCGATGAGCAGTTCTTC.

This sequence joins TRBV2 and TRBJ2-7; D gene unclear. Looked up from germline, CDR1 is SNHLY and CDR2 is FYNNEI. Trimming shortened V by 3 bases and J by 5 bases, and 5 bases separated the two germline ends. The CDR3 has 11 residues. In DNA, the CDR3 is TGTGCCAGCAGTGAGGCCCACGAGCAGTACTTC. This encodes CASSEAHEQYF. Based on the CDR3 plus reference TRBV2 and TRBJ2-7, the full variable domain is EPEVTQTPSHQVTQMGQEVILRCVPISNHLYFYWYRQILGQKVEFLVSFYNNEISEKSEIFDDQFSVERPDGSNFTLKIRSTKLEDSAMYFCASSEAHEQYFGPGTRLTVT.

The CDR3: CASSPSTVYNEKLFF. DNA of the CDR3: TGTGCCAGCAGCCCGAGCACGGTTTACAATGAAAAACTGTTTTTT. This rearrangement joins TRBV7-6 to TRBJ1-4; D is unclear. V lost 5 bases and J 5 bases, leaving 15 bases between the germline ends. This CDR3 has 15 amino acids. Germline CDR1 is SGHVS and CDR2 is FNYEAQ.

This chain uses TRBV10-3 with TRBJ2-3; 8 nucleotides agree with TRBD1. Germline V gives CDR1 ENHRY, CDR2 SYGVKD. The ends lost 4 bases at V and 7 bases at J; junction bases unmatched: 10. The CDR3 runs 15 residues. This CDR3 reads CAISGPGQAVNTQYF. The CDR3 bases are TGTGCCATCAGTGGACCGGGACAGGCCGTGAATACGCAGTATTTT.

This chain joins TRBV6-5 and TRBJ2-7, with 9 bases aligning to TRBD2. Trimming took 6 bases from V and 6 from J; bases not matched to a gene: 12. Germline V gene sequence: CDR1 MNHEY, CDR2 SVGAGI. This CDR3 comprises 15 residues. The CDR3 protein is CASSLGRGGLSEQYF. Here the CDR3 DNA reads TGTGCCAGCAGCCTTGGGCGGGGGGGCCTCTCCGAGCAGTACTTC.

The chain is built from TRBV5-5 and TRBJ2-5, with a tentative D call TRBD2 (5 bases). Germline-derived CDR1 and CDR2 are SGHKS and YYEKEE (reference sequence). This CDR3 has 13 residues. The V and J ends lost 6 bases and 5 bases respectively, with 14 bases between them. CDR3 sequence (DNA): TGTGCCAGCAATCTCGGGGTCCGGGAGACCCAGTACTTC. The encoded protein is CASNLGVRETQYF.

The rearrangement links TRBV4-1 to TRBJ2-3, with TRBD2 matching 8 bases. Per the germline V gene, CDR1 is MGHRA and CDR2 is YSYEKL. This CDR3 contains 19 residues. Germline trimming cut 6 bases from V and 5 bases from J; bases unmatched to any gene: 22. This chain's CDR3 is CASSRRSAGGPGEGDTQYF. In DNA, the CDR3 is TGCGCCAGCAGTCGGCGCTCGGCGGGAGGACCGGGGGAGGGAGATACGCAGTATTTT.

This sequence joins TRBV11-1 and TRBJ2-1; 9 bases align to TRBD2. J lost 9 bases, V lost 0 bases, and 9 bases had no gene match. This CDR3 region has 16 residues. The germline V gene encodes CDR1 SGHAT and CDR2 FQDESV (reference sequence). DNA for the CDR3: TGTGCCAGCAGCTTAGCGCGGGCTAGCGGGAACGGTGAGCAGTTCTTC. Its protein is CASSLARASGNGEQFF. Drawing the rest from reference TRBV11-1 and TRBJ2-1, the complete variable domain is EAEVAQSPRYKITEKSQAVAFWCDPISGHATLYWYRQILGQGPELLVQFQDESVVDDSQLPKDRFSAERLKGVDSTLKIQPAELGDSAMYLCASSLARASGNGEQFFGPGTRLTVL.

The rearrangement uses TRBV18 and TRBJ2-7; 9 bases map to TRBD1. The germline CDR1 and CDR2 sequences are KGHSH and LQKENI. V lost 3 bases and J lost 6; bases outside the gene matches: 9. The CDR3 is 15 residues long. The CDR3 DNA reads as TGTGCCAGCTCACCGCTGGGACAGGGCTCCGTCGAGCAGTACTTC. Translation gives CASSPLGQGSVEQYF.

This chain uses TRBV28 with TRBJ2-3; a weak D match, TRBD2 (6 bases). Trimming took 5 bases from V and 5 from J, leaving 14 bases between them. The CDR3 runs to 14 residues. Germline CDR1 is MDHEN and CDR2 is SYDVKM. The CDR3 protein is CASSATRGRDTQYF. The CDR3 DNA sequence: TGTGCCAGCAGTGCGACTAGGGGCAGAGATACGCAGTATTTT.

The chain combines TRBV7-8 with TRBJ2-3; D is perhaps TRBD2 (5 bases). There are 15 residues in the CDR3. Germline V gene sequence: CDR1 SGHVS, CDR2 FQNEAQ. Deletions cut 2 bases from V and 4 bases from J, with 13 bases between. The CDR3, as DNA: TGTGCCAGCAGCTTATGGGAGCGTGTGGCAGATACGCAGTATTTT. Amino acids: CASSLWERVADTQYF.

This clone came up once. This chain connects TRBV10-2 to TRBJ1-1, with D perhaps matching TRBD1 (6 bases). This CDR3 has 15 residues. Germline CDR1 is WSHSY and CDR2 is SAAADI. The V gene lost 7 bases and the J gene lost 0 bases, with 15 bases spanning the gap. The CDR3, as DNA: TGCGCCAGCATGGGAGGGGACACCATGAACACTGAAGCTTTCTTT. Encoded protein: CASMGGDTMNTEAFF.

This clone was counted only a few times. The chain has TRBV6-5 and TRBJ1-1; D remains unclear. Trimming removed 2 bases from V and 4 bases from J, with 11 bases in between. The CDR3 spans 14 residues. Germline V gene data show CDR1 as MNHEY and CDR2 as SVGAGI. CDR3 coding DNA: TGTGCCAGCAGTTACGCCTTAGTATTCACTGAAGCTTTCTTT. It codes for CASSYALVFTEAFF.

The CDR3 sequence: CASSPGGTGGYHGYTF. The CDR3 DNA reads as TGTGCCAGCAGTCCCGGTGGAACAGGGGGATATCATGGCTACACCTTC. This sequence joins TRBV7-3 and TRBJ1-2, with TRBD1 identical over 8 bases. Germline V lookup: CDR1 SGHTA, CDR2 FQGTGA. The CDR3 has 16 amino acids. The junction had 15 bases not matched to a gene; V was cut back by 6 bases and J by 6 bases.

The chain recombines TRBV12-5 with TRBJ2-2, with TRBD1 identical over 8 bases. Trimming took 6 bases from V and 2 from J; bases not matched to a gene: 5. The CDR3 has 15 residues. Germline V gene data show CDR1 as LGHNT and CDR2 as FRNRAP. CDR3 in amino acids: CASGFDRGNTGELFF. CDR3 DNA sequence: TGTGCTAGTGGCTTCGACAGGGGCAACACCGGGGAGCTGTTTTTT.

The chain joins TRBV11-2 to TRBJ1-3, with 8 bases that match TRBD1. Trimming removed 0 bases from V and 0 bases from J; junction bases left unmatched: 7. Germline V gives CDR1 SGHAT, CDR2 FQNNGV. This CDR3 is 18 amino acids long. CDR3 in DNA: TGTGCCAGCAGCTTAGATTGGTGGACAGGGACCTCTGGAAACACCATATATTTT. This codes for CASSLDWWTGTSGNTIYF.

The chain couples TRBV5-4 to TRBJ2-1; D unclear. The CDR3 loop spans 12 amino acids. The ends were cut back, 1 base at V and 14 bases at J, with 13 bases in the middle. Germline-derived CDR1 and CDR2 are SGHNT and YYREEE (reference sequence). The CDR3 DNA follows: TGTGCCAGCAGCTTGATTTCCCCTACGGAGTTCTTC. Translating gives CASSLISPTEFF.

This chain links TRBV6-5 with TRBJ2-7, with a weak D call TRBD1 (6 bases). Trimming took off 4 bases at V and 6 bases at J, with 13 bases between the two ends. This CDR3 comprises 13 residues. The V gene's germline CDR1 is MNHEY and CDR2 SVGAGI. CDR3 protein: CASSSDRGLEQYF. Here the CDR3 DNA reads TGTGCCAGCAGTTCGGACAGAGGGCTCGAGCAGTACTTC.

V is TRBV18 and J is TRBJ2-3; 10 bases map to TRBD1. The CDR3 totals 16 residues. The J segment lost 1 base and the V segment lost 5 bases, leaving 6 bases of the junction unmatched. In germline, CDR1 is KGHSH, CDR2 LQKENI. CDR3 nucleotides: TGTGCCAGCTCAAAGACAGGGGGCATCGGCACAGATACGCAGTATTTT. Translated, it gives CASSKTGGIGTDTQYF. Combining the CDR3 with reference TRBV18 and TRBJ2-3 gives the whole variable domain NAGVMQNPRHLVRRRGQEARLRCSPMKGHSHVYWYRQLPEEGLKFMVYLQKENIIDESGMPKERFSAEFPKEGPSILRIQQVVRGDSAAYFCASSKTGGIGTDTQYFGPGTRLTVL.

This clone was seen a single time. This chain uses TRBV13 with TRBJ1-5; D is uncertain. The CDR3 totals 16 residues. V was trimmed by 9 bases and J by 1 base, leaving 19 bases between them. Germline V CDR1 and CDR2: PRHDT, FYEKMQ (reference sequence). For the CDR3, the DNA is TGTGCCAGAACTTGTAAGGAGGGAAGGAGCAATCAGCCCCAGCATTTT. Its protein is CARTCKEGRSNQPQHF.

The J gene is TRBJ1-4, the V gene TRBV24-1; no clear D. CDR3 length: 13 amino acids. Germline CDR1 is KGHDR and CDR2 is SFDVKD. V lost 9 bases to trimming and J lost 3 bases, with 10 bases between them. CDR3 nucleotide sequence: TGTGCCACCGCGCGGGCAGCTAATGAAAAACTGTTTTTT. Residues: CATARAANEKLFF.

Here the CDR3 reads CASSPTPGRQGTEAFF. The CDR3 DNA reads as TGCGCCAGCAGCCCCACCCCCGGGCGTCAGGGCACTGAAGCTTTCTTT. The chain is built from TRBV4-1 and TRBJ1-1, with TRBD1 as a possible D gene (5 bases). The CDR3 consists of 16 residues. Germline V lookup: CDR1 MGHRA, CDR2 YSYEKL. V dropped 4 bases and J dropped 4 bases, with 19 bases sitting between them.

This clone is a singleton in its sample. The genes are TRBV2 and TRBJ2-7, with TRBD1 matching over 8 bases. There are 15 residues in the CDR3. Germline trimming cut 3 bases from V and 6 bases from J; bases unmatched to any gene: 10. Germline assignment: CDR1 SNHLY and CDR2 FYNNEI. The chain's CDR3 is CASSEGWQGAGEQYF. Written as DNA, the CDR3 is TGTGCCAGCAGTGAGGGTTGGCAGGGGGCGGGCGAGCAGTACTTC.

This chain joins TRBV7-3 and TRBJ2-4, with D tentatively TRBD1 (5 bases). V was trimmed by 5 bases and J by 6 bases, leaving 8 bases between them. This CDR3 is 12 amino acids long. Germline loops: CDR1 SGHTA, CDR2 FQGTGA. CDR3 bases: TGTGCCAGCAGCAGTACAGGAAACATTCAGTACTTC. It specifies CASSSTGNIQYF.